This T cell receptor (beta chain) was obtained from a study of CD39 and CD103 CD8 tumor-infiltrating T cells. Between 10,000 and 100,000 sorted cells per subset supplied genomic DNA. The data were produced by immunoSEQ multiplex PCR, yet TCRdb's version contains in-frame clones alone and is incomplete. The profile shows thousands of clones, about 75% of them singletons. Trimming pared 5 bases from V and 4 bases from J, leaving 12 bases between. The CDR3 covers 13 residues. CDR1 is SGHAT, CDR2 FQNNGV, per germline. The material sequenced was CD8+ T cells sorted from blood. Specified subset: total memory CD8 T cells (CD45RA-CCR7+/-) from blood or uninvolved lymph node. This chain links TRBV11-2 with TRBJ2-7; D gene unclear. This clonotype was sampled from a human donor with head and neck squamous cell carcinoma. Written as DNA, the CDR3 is TGTGCCAGCAGCCTGTCTACTCCTTACGAGCAGTACTTC. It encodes CASSLSTPYEQYF.